The entry that follows covers one T cell receptor (beta chain) sequence. This entry is derived from a study of technical replicates of blood from several donors. The V gene's germline CDR1 is KGHSH and CDR2 LQKENI. The CDR3 length is 12 residues. Sequencing was performed with immunoSEQ multiplex PCR; in TCRdb, only in-frame clones are kept and a portion is missing. Among more than 65,000 clones, over 90% were seen once, and the ten largest hold approximately 0.39%. The material sequenced was T cells isolated from PBMCs. This chain links TRBV18 with TRBJ2-7; 7 nucleotides line up with TRBD2. The TCR originated in a human donor in good health. The CDR3 here is CAAGTKAYEQYF. The CDR3 DNA reads TGTGCGGCCGGGACTAAAGCCTACGAGCAGTACTTC.